Listed below are T cell receptor beta chains from one sample, sequenced in a study of T cell clonotyping in hematopoietic cell transplantation. The method was immunoSEQ multiplex PCR; TCRdb's version includes in-frame clones alone and lacks a portion of them. The table shows some 76,000 clones, with 90% to 96% occurring only once. Sequences were derived from peripheral blood mononuclear cells, sampled before stem cell transplant. The source of these receptors is a woman between 50 and 59 years old with acute myeloid leukemia. Some clones in this sample may be carry-over from other donors' samples. Both conserved end residues are part of each CDR3. A D gene is named only where the DNA matches it firmly. A clone size is listed for some rows: how often the clone was seen (once, few, many), or a class if it is expanded.

CDR3,DNA,V,J,D,size,length
CASSAGTGGGYGYTF,TGTGCCAGCAGTGCCGGGACAGGGGGCGGCTATGGCTACACCTTC,TRBV28,TRBJ1-2,TRBD1,-,15
CASSLRGEQETQYF,TGTGCCAGCAGCTTACGCGGGGAGCAAGAGACCCAGTACTTC,TRBV5-6,TRBJ2-5,-,-,14
CASSLGQSSLYGYTF,TGTGCCAGCAGTTTAGGACAGTCTTCCCTCTATGGCTACACCTTC,TRBV28,TRBJ1-2,-,-,15
CASSAVRYGYTF,TGTGCCAGCAGCGCGGTTCGCTATGGCTACACCTTC,TRBV7-8,TRBJ1-2,-,-,12
CASSLRDAARRPAFF,TGTGCCAGCAGCTTGAGAGACGCGGCGCGTCGGCCCGCTTTCTTT,TRBV5-4,TRBJ1-1,-,-,15
CASSQQTGGAYGYTF,TGCGCCAGCAGCCAACAGACAGGGGGCGCCTATGGCTACACCTTC,TRBV4-1,TRBJ1-2,TRBD1,-,15
CASSPRFSGDRADTQYF,TGTGCCAGCAGCCCTCGGTTTAGCGGGGATAGGGCAGATACGCAGTATTTT,TRBV9,TRBJ2-3,TRBD2,-,17
CASSPRINYGYTF,TGTGCCAGCAGCCCCAGGATAAACTATGGCTACACCTTC,TRBV6-5,TRBJ1-2,-,-,13
CASTQDRANNSPLHF,TGTGCCAGCACTCAGGACAGGGCCAATAATTCACCCCTCCACTTT,TRBV27,TRBJ1-6,TRBD1,-,15
CAWRKTGDTEAFF,TGTGCCTGGAGGAAAACAGGGGACACTGAAGCTTTCTTT,TRBV30,TRBJ1-1,TRBD1,once,13
CASSEWQQQYF,TGTGCCAGCAGTGAATGGCAGCAGCAGTACTTC,TRBV2,TRBJ2-7,-,few,11
CATSARAGGNTIYF,TGTGCCACCTCGGCGCGGGCGGGCGGAAACACCATATATTTT,TRBV6-5,TRBJ1-3,-,-,14
CASSLARGAGDTQYF,TGTGCCAGCAGCTTAGCGCGGGGGGCTGGAGATACGCAGTATTTT,TRBV7-2,TRBJ2-3,TRBD2,-,15
CASSLAYGGVNTGELFF,TGCGCCAGCAGCTTGGCCTACGGGGGGGTGAACACCGGGGAGCTGTTTTTT,TRBV5-1,TRBJ2-2,TRBD2,-,17
CASSGWGSYEQYF,TGTGCCAGTAGTGGATGGGGGTCCTACGAGCAGTACTTC,TRBV19,TRBJ2-7,-,-,13
CASSLGPNQPQHF,TGTGCCAGCAGCTTAGGCCCCAATCAGCCCCAGCATTTT,TRBV7-2,TRBJ1-5,-,once,13
CASSEEWKQANEKLFF,TGTGCCAGCAGTGAAGAGTGGAAGCAAGCCAATGAAAAACTGTTTTTT,TRBV6-1,TRBJ1-4,-,-,16
CASSETGADNQPQHF,TGTGCCAGCAGTGAGACGGGGGCGGACAATCAGCCCCAGCATTTT,TRBV28,TRBJ1-5,-,-,15
CASSKGQGRVAGELFF,TGCGCCAGCAGCAAGGGACAGGGCAGGGTAGCCGGGGAGCTGTTTTTT,TRBV5-1,TRBJ2-2,TRBD1,-,16
CASSPGTSGRRELFF,TGTGCCAGCAGCCCGGGAACTAGCGGGAGGAGGGAGCTGTTTTTT,TRBV7-6,TRBJ2-2,TRBD2,-,15
CASSLGDYNSPLHF,TGCGCCAGCAGCTTGGGGGATTATAATTCACCCCTCCACTTT,TRBV5-1,TRBJ1-6,-,-,14
CSVRTGFSNQPQHF,TGCAGCGTGAGGACAGGGTTTAGCAATCAGCCCCAGCATTTT,TRBV29-1,TRBJ1-5,TRBD1,-,14
CASSLGTDWEQYF,TGTGCCAGCAGCTTGGGTACCGATTGGGAGCAGTACTTC,TRBV5-4,TRBJ2-7,-,-,13
CASNPAGLAGAGEQYF,TGCGCCAGCAACCCGGCAGGACTAGCGGGAGCGGGGGAGCAGTACTTC,TRBV5-1,TRBJ2-7,TRBD2,-,16
CASSQSTQGVQPQHF,TGCGCCAGCAGCCAGTCGACCCAGGGCGTTCAGCCCCAGCATTTT,TRBV4-1,TRBJ1-5,-,-,15
CASSYLGLNTEAFF,TGTGCCAGCAGTTACTTGGGACTCAACACTGAAGCTTTCTTT,TRBV6-5,TRBJ1-1,-,-,14
CASSESARGRYGYTF,TGTGCCAGCAGTGAGTCAGCCAGGGGGCGATATGGCTACACCTTC,TRBV2,TRBJ1-2,TRBD1,few,15